This TCR beta chain came from a study of blood T cell repertoires in COVID-19. Study overall: In each case, the material was cDNA or gDNA derived from T cells, B-cell-depleted T cells, or PBMCs.

Data came from immunoSEQ multiplex PCR; TCRdb stores just in-frame clones and leaves some out. Of 190,000 or so clones listed, about 83% were seen once; the top ten hold approximately 0.93%. This CDR3 region has 17 residues. Looked up from germline, CDR1 is MNHEY and CDR2 is SVGEGT. Trimming cost V 2 bases and J 5 bases; bases outside gene matches: 8. The chain joins TRBV6-2 or TRBV6-3 to TRBJ2-2; the match to TRBD2 covers 10 bases. Sample: peripheral blood. The clonotype originates from a woman aged 18-30 years who had recovered from COVID-19. The CDR3 reads CASSYRLAGAGTGELFF. DNA of the CDR3: TGTGCCAGCAGTTACCGTCTAGCGGGAGCGGGAACCGGGGAGCTGTTTTTT.